Following are 28 T cell receptor beta chains from one sample sequenced in a study of neurological immune-mediated disorders. MiXCR, run by TCRdb on the 5' RACE reads, gives a single entry per CDR3 protein. Of tens of thousands of distinct CDR3 sequences in the sample, around a tenth were seen once. The sample taken for sequencing was PBMCs. The receptors originated from a man aged 40-55 years in good health.

This clonotype occurred many times. CDR3 nucleotides: TGTGCCAGCAGTTTGGTGGTGGCGGGAAATCAGCCCCAGCATTTT. This gives the protein CASSLVVAGNQPQHF. The chain recombines TRBV28 with TRBJ1-5; D call uncertain. Germline values: CDR1 MDHEN, CDR2 SYDVKM. The length of the CDR3 is 15 residues. V lost 3 bases and J 4 bases, leaving 13 bases between the germline ends.

This clonotype was seen many times. This chain connects TRBV24-1 to TRBJ2-1, with 9 bases lining up with TRBD2. Germline V gene data show CDR1 as KGHDR and CDR2 as SFDVKD. The CDR3 consists of 17 residues. J gave up 7 bases and V 4 bases, and 13 bases lay outside the gene matches. As DNA, the CDR3 is TGTGCCACCAGTGACACTAGGACAGGTCTAGCGGGGAATGAGCAGTTCTTC. As protein: CATSDTRTGLAGNEQFF.

At least ten counts were recorded for this clonotype. V gene TRBV7-3 combines with J gene TRBJ2-5, with 7 bases fitting TRBD1. V was clipped by 4 bases and J by 4 bases; unmatched bases: 9. The CDR3 has 15 amino acids. CDR1 SGHTA and CDR2 FQGTGA come from the germline V gene. CDR3 sequence (DNA): TGTGCCAGCAGCTCACGACAGGGCGGCGCAGAGACCCAGTACTTC. Its protein product is CASSSRQGGAETQYF.

The rearrangement uses TRBV6-5 and TRBJ2-3, with D possibly being TRBD2 (5 bases). Germline CDR1 and CDR2: MNHEY and SVGAGI. There are 13 residues in the CDR3. Trimming took off 6 bases at V and 3 bases at J, with 10 bases between the two ends. CDR3 in DNA: TGTGCCAGCAGCCGTCTAGCAACAGATACGCAGTATTTT. It translates to CASSRLATDTQYF.

This clonotype was seen a few times. The chain has TRBV12-3 or TRBV12-4 and TRBJ2-3; D possibly corresponds to TRBD1 (6 bases). Trimming removed 5 bases from V and 6 bases from J, with 12 bases in between. The CDR3 totals 13 residues. CDR3 DNA sequence: TGTGCCAGCAGTCTACAGGGCCAGGATACGCAGTATTTT. Translating it yields CASSLQGQDTQYF.

In this sample, this clonotype turned up many times. The chain employs TRBV20-1 and TRBJ2-1; D remains ambiguous. The CDR3 covers 17 residues. Germline CDR1 reads DFQATT; CDR2 reads SNEGSKA (reference sequence). Trimming removed 0 bases from V and 0 bases from J, with 15 bases in between. The CDR3 is CSARDRGRASSYNEQFF. In DNA, the CDR3 is TGCAGTGCTAGAGATCGTGGTCGGGCAAGCTCCTACAATGAGCAGTTCTTC.

This clonotype came up many times. The V call is TRBV9, the J call TRBJ2-5; 11 bases map to TRBD2. CDR3 length: 16 amino acids. The germline gives CDR1 SGDLS, CDR2 YYNGEE. J lost 1 base, V lost 0 bases, and 2 bases had no gene match. The CDR3 nucleotides read TGTGCCAGCAGCGTAGCTACTAGCGGGGGCCAAGAGACCCAGTACTTC. This translates into CASSVATSGGQETQYF.

This clonotype has ten or more counts. The genes are TRBV29-1 and TRBJ2-1; 8 nucleotides agree with TRBD1. In germline, CDR1 is SQVTM, CDR2 ANQGSEA. The J segment lost 0 bases and the V segment lost 3 bases, leaving 7 bases of the junction unmatched. This CDR3 region has 16 residues. The CDR3 is CSVDTRTGSSYNEQFF. The CDR3 nucleotides read TGCAGCGTTGATACCCGGACAGGGAGCTCCTACAATGAGCAGTTCTTC.

This clonotype has at least ten counts. J is TRBJ2-7 and V is TRBV20-1; TRBD2 might be the D (6 bases). The V and J ends lost 0 bases and 0 bases respectively, with 21 bases between them. Looked up from germline, CDR1 is DFQATT and CDR2 is SNEGSKA (reference sequence). CDR3 size: 18 residues. The CDR3 DNA reads TGCAGTGCTAGAGATAACGATCCAGTGAGCGGGCGCTCCTACGAGCAGTACTTC. Protein: CSARDNDPVSGRSYEQYF.

This clonotype was recorded many times. This sequence joins TRBV6-5 and TRBJ1-2; possible D gene TRBD1, 6 bases. Between the trimmed V and J ends, which lost 0 bases and 5 bases, there was a span of 16 bases. The CDR3 totals 16 residues. The germline gives CDR1 MNHEY, CDR2 SVGAGI. CDR3 sequence reads: CASSYSNGEGGYGYTF. CDR3 bases: TGTGCCAGCAGTTACTCGAATGGGGAAGGGGGGTATGGCTACACCTTC.

This clonotype was observed a few times. The chain is built from TRBV20-1 and TRBJ1-5, with a weak D call TRBD1 (5 bases). This CDR3 has 14 residues. Germline V CDR1 and CDR2: DFQATT, SNEGSKA (reference sequence). The V end was cut by 7 bases, the J end by 3 bases, with 16 bases between. CDR3 in amino acids: CSVRPGGYNQPQHF. The CDR3 DNA reads as TGCAGTGTCCGGCCGGGGGGGTACAATCAGCCCCAGCATTTT.

This clonotype was detected ten times or more. This rearrangement joins TRBV5-5 to TRBJ1-5, with 10 bases aligning to TRBD1. The CDR3 covers 14 residues. The germline gives CDR1 SGHKS, CDR2 YYEKEE (reference sequence). After removal of 4 bases from V and 6 bases from J, the junction contained 4 bases not matched to a gene. CDR3: CASSTDRGGQPQHF. Here the CDR3 DNA reads TGTGCCAGCAGCACGGACAGGGGGGGTCAGCCCCAGCATTTT.

V is TRBV5-1 and J is TRBJ1-1; D gene ambiguous. Germline values: CDR1 SGHRS, CDR2 YFSETQ. The length of the CDR3 is 16 residues. V lost 0 bases and J 4 bases, leaving 16 bases between the germline ends. DNA of the CDR3: TGCGCCAGCAGCTTGGCCAAGGGTCTGGAGAGCACTGAAGCTTTCTTT. This encodes CASSLAKGLESTEAFF.

This clonotype was seen at least ten times. This chain connects TRBV7-2 to TRBJ2-7, with 8 bases identical to TRBD2. Germline V gene data show CDR1 as SGHTA and CDR2 as FQGNSA. The CDR3 consists of 14 residues. J lost 3 bases, V lost 7 bases, and 8 bases had no gene match. CDR3 DNA: TGTGCCAGCACCCAGAGCGGGAGATTCTACGAGCAGTACTTC. This sequence encodes CASTQSGRFYEQYF. Full variable domain (remainder filled in from reference TRBV7-2 and TRBJ2-7): GAGVSQSPSNKVTEKGKDVELRCDPISGHTALYWYRQSLGQGLEFLIYFQGNSAPDKSGLPSDRFSAERTGGSVSTLTIQRTQQEDSAVYLCASTQSGRFYEQYFGPGTRLTVT.

By frequency in the sample, this clonotype is medium-sized. The chain carries TRBV5-1 and TRBJ2-1; D not certain. From germline, CDR1 is SGHRS and CDR2 YFSETQ. The CDR3 is made up of 15 amino acids. Trimming shortened V by 4 bases and J by 7 bases, and 18 bases separated the two germline ends. The CDR3 is CASSTGPGYGNEQFF. The CDR3 region has the DNA TGCGCCAGCAGCACGGGCCCCGGGTACGGAAATGAGCAGTTCTTC.

Notes on this clonotype: Since a much larger clone is just one base distant, this may be a read error. The chain couples TRBV9 to TRBJ1-2, with a weak D call TRBD1 (5 bases). Germline V lookup: CDR1 SGDLS, CDR2 YYNGEE. The CDR3 totals 13 residues. CDR3 loop: CARSVGPGDGYTF. The CDR3 nucleotides are TGTGCCAGGAGCGTAGGCCCGGGGGATGGCTACACCTTC.

This clonotype was recorded at least ten times. V gene TRBV11-2 combines with J gene TRBJ2-6; 7 bases agree with TRBD1. Germline CDR1 is SGHAT and CDR2 is FQNNGV. The length of the CDR3 is 15 residues. V dropped 5 bases and J dropped 2; count of bases not matched to a gene: 3. For the CDR3, the DNA is TGTGCCAGCAGCCGGACAGGACCTGGGGCCAACGTCCTGACTTTC. Its translation: CASSRTGPGANVLTF.

This clonotype was counted many times. The V gene is TRBV6-1, the J gene TRBJ2-1; D is perhaps TRBD2 (5 bases). The CDR3 loop spans 14 amino acids. Germline CDR1 MNHNS, CDR2 SASEGT. Trimming removed 11 bases at V and 10 bases at J, with 24 bases between. CDR3 amino acids: CALWTAGTNGEQFF. CDR3 coding DNA: TGTGCCCTTTGGACTGCCGGTACCAATGGGGAGCAGTTCTTC.

This clonotype was found many times. The J gene is TRBJ2-1, the V gene TRBV7-2; D ambiguous. Germline CDR1 and CDR2: SGHTA and FQGNSA. The CDR3 has 14 amino acids. The V end lost 0 bases, the J end lost 3 bases, and 6 bases lay between the germline ends. The CDR3 region is CASSLAYLYNEQFF. The CDR3 DNA follows: TGTGCCAGCAGCTTAGCATATCTCTACAATGAGCAGTTCTTC.

In this sample, this clonotype turned up many times. The rearrangement links TRBV7-2 to TRBJ2-3; 8 bases are a match to TRBD2. The CDR3 contains 16 residues. The V and J ends lost 3 bases and 4 bases, in that order; junction bases with no gene match: 9. Looked up from germline, CDR1 is SGHTA and CDR2 is FQGNSA. The CDR3 nucleotides are TGTGCCAGCAGCTTCCGACGGGGGGGTACAGCAGATACGCAGTATTTT. Translating it yields CASSFRRGGTADTQYF.

This clonotype showed up many times. The chain is built from TRBV27 and TRBJ2-4; 9 bases map to TRBD1. There are 13 residues in the CDR3. Trimming at V came to 5 bases and at J to 12 bases, leaving 8 bases not matched to a gene. CDR1 and CDR2 (germline): MNHEY, SMNVEV (reference sequence). CDR3 sequence: CASSPGTGFGQYF. Written as DNA, the CDR3 is TGTGCCAGCAGTCCCGGGACAGGGTTCGGTCAGTACTTC.

This clonotype occurred once. A much more abundant neighbour one base away suggests this may be a read error. The chain recombines TRBV20-1 with TRBJ2-4; no definite D call. Per the germline V gene, CDR1 is DFQATT and CDR2 is SNEGSKA (reference sequence). The CDR3 consists of 14 residues. Trimming took off 0 bases at V and 3 bases at J, with 9 bases between the two ends. The CDR3 DNA is TGCAGTGCTAGAGATTCCCGGGTCAAAAACATTCAGTACTTC. Its protein is CSARDSRVKNIQYF.

This clonotype was recorded at least ten times. The chain employs TRBV7-2 and TRBJ2-5, with D perhaps given as TRBD1 or TRBD2 (6 bases each). The CDR3 extends over 12 amino acids. Germline CDR1 reads SGHTA; CDR2 reads FQGNSA. V was clipped by 8 bases and J by 7 bases, with 14 bases between them. The CDR3 coding sequence is TGTGCCAGCGAGGGGGGCCGAGGGACCCAGTACTTC. Translation: CASEGGRGTQYF. The full variable domain, rest sourced from reference TRBV7-2 and TRBJ2-5, is GAGVSQSPSNKVTEKGKDVELRCDPISGHTALYWYRQSLGQGLEFLIYFQGNSAPDKSGLPSDRFSAERTGGSVSTLTIQRTQQEDSAVYLCASEGGRGTQYFGPGTRLLVL.

This clonotype has at least ten counts. The chain recombines TRBV7-7 with TRBJ2-5, with 7 bases fitting TRBD2. With 5 bases clipped from V and 2 bases from J, the junction kept 2 bases outside the gene matches. The CDR3 has 13 residues. Germline loops: CDR1 SSHAT, CDR2 FNYEAQ (reference sequence). The CDR3 nucleotides are TGTGCCAGCAGCCTGCGGGGGCAAGAGACCCAGTACTTC. This translates into CASSLRGQETQYF.

This clonotype was found a few times. The genes are TRBV3-1 and TRBJ1-5, with D unresolved. V lost 2 bases to trimming and J lost 2 bases, with 7 bases between them. The CDR3 runs to 14 residues. Germline values: CDR1 LGHDT, CDR2 YNNKEL (reference sequence). The CDR3 here is CASSQYIGNQPQHF. The CDR3 DNA reads as TGTGCCAGCAGCCAATACATCGGCAATCAGCCCCAGCATTTT.

The gene calls are TRBV6-1 and TRBJ2-3; a weak D match, TRBD2 (5 bases). V was cut by 0 bases and J by 2 bases, with 12 bases left in between. Germline V gives CDR1 MNHNS, CDR2 SASEGT. The length of the CDR3 is 16 residues. CDR3 protein: CASSEARVRLTDTQYF. Here the CDR3 DNA reads TGTGCCAGCAGTGAAGCGAGGGTTAGGCTCACAGATACGCAGTATTTT.

This clonotype was counted at least ten times. This chain joins TRBV7-9 and TRBJ2-3, with TRBD2 matching 10 bases. There are 16 residues in the CDR3. CDR1 is SEHNR, CDR2 FQNEAQ, per germline (reference sequence). V shed 1 base and J 1 base; nucleotides not matched to a gene: 2. CDR3 nucleotides: TGTGCCAGCAGCTTAGGGACTAGCGGAGGCACAGATACGCAGTATTTT. It is translated as CASSLGTSGGTDTQYF.

In this sample, this clonotype turned up many times. V and J are TRBV6-1 and TRBJ1-5; 8 bases fit TRBD1. Germline V gives CDR1 MNHNS, CDR2 SASEGT. The CDR3 is made up of 13 amino acids. J lost 9 bases, V lost 2 bases, and 3 bases had no gene match. This CDR3 reads CASSELGQGPQHF. As DNA, the CDR3 is TGTGCCAGCAGTGAACTCGGACAGGGGCCCCAGCATTTT.